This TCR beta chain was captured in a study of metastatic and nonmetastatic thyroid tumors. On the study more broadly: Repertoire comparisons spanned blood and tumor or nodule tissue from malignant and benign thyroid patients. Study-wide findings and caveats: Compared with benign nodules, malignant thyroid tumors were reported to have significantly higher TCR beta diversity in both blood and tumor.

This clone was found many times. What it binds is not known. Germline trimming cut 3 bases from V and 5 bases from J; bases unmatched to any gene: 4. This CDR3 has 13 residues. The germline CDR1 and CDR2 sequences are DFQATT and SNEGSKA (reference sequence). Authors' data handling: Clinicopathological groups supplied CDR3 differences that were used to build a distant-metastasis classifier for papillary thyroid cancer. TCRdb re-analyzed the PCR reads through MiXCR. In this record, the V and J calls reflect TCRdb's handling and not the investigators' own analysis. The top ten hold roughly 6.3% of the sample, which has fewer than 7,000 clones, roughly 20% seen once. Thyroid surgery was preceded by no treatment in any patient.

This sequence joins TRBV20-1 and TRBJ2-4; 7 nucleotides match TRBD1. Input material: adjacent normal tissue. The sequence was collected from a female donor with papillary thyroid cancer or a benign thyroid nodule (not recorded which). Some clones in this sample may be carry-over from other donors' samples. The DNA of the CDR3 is TGCAGTGCTAGGCGTACAGGGGAAAACATTCAGTACTTC. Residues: CSARRTGENIQYF.